Each of the 8 T cell receptor beta chains below was sequenced from the same sample in a study of T cells in localized non-small cell lung cancer. Sequenced by immunoSEQ multiplex PCR; TCRdb stores in-frame clones only, minus some. Here the sample spans 5,500 to 7,000 clones, around half being singletons. The sample consisted of lymph node tissue, taken before any cancer treatment. Receptors were obtained from a man aged 35-75 years with stage I lung adenocarcinoma.

The V call is TRBV11-3, the J call TRBJ2-6, with a weak D call TRBD1 (6 bases). Per germline, CDR1 SGHNT and CDR2 YENEEA. This CDR3 comprises 16 residues. V was clipped by 4 bases and J by 0 bases, with 10 bases between them. CDR3 in amino acids: CASSSEQGSGANVLTF. In DNA, the CDR3 is TGTGCCAGCAGCTCGGAACAGGGCTCTGGGGCCAACGTCCTGACTTTC.

This clone was seen a few times. The genes are TRBV9 and TRBJ2-3; possibly TRBD1 or TRBD2 for D (5 bases each). V was trimmed by 3 bases and J by 5 bases, leaving 19 bases between them. This CDR3 spans 16 amino acids. Germline assignment: CDR1 SGDLS and CDR2 YYNGEE. The CDR3: CASSDPGTASVDTQYF. The CDR3 region has the DNA TGTGCCAGCAGCGACCCCGGGACGGCATCGGTAGATACGCAGTATTTT.

The gene calls are TRBV29-1 and TRBJ2-7, with 7 bases identical to TRBD1. Unmatched junction bases numbered 5, after V lost 7 bases and J lost 2 bases. The CDR3 length is 12 residues. Germline CDR1 and CDR2: SQVTM and ANQGSEA. The CDR3 coding sequence is TGCAGCGCCCTAGACAGGGCCTACGAGCAGTACTTC. It specifies CSALDRAYEQYF.

The CDR3 nucleotides read TGTGCCTGGACAGGGTACGATGTGCAGTACTTC. It codes for CAWTGYDVQYF. V gene TRBV30 combines with J gene TRBJ2-7; D may be TRBD1 (5 bases). This CDR3 has 11 amino acids. V shed 4 bases and J shed 9 bases, with 13 bases lying between them. CDR1 is GTSNPN, CDR2 SVGIG, per germline (reference sequence).

This clone was detected only a few times. The rearrangement uses TRBV6-8 and TRBJ2-3; 8 nucleotides line up with TRBD1. There are 14 residues in the CDR3. Germline lookup yields CDR1 MNHGY and CDR2 SAAAGT. The V gene end was trimmed by 4 bases and the J gene end by 3 bases; junction bases not matched to a gene: 3. The CDR3 bases are TGTGCCAGCAGTTCGCAGGGGGCGACAGATACGCAGTATTTT. This codes for CASSSQGATDTQYF.

V gene TRBV19 combines with J gene TRBJ2-7, with 8 bases matching TRBD1. The CDR3 contains 16 residues. Germline V lookup: CDR1 LNHDA, CDR2 SQIVND (reference sequence). Trimming took 1 base from V and 2 from J; bases not matched to a gene: 7. CDR3 sequence (DNA): TGTGCCAGTAGTATAGGGTGGACAGGGCTTCCCTACGAGCAGTACTTC. It is translated as CASSIGWTGLPYEQYF. Full variable domain (missing parts from reference TRBV19 and TRBJ2-7): DGGITQSPKYLFRKEGQNVTLSCEQNLNHDAMYWYRQDPGQGLRLIYYSQIVNDFQKGDIAEGYSVSREKKESFPLTVTSAQKNPTAFYLCASSIGWTGLPYEQYFGPGTRLTVT.

This clone was seen a few times. The chain combines TRBV27 with TRBJ2-5; 8 bases are shared with TRBD1. The CDR3 is 15 residues long. V lost 5 bases, J lost 2 bases, and 7 bases stayed unmatched. Looked up from germline, CDR1 is MNHEY and CDR2 is SMNVEV (reference sequence). DNA for the CDR3: TGTGCCAGCAGTCTTTGGACAGGGCGGCAAGAGACCCAGTACTTC. Its translation is CASSLWTGRQETQYF.

By frequency in the sample, this clone is medium-sized. This rearrangement joins TRBV11-3 to TRBJ1-5, with D tentatively TRBD1 (6 bases). CDR1 and CDR2 from the germline V gene are SGHNT and YENEEA. V lost 0 bases and J 4 bases, leaving 10 bases between the germline ends. The CDR3 is 15 amino acids. The CDR3: CASSLEEGGNQPQHF. The CDR3 DNA follows: TGTGCCAGCAGCTTAGAGGAGGGGGGAAATCAGCCCCAGCATTTT.